These 23 T cell receptor beta chains were all obtained from the same sample, sequenced in a study of blood T cell repertoires in COVID-19. Sequencing used immunoSEQ multiplex PCR; TCRdb keeps in-frame clones, though not all of them. The sample contains about 98,000 clones, around 86% of which appear only once. Sequencing was carried out using peripheral blood. These receptors all stem from a man in his fifties with acute or convalescent COVID-19.

This clone was found a few times. The chain's CDR3 is CASSLDRGETQYF. For the CDR3, the DNA is TGTGCCAGCAGCCTCGACAGGGGTGAGACCCAGTACTTC. The chain carries TRBV7-3 and TRBJ2-5; 8 bases fit TRBD1. Trimming took 5 bases from V and 5 from J; bases not matched to a gene: 4. The CDR3 length is 13 residues. Germline V CDR1 and CDR2: SGHTA, FQGTGA. Drawing the rest from reference TRBV7-3 and TRBJ2-5, the complete variable domain is GAGVSQTPSNKVTEKGKYVELRCDPISGHTALYWYRQSLGQGPEFLIYFQGTGAADDSGLPNDRFFAVRPEGSVSTLKIQRTERGDSAVYLCASSLDRGETQYFGPGTRLLVL.

The V gene is TRBV7-8, the J gene TRBJ2-4, with D maybe TRBD2 (7 bases). This CDR3 is 18 amino acids long. The V and J ends lost 5 bases and 4 bases respectively, with 24 bases between them. Germline CDR1 reads SGHVS; CDR2 reads FQNEAQ. This CDR3 reads CASSARGAGSEAKNIQYF. CDR3 DNA sequence: TGTGCCAGCAGCGCCCGGGGGGCAGGCTCCGAAGCTAAAAACATTCAGTACTTC. Supplemented by reference TRBV7-8 and TRBJ2-4, the full variable domain reads GAGVSQSPRYKVAKRGQDVALRCDPISGHVSLFWYQQALGQGPEFLTYFQNEAQLDKSGLPSDRFFAERPEGSVSTLKIQRTQQEDSAVYLCASSARGAGSEAKNIQYFGAGTRLSVL.

V gene TRBV3-1 (or the pseudogene TRBV3-2) combines with J gene TRBJ1-1, with D hard to call. CDR3 size: 14 residues. The V and J ends lost 1 base and 3 bases respectively, with 9 bases between them. Germline V gene lookup returns CDR1 LGHDT and CDR2 YNNKEL (reference sequence). The CDR3 reads CASSQGAGDTEAFF. The CDR3 DNA is TGTGCCAGCAGCCAAGGGGCGGGTGACACTGAAGCTTTCTTT.

This chain links TRBV23-1 with TRBJ1-1; D is unclear. TRBV23-1 is identified as an open reading frame with a role that is uncertain. The length of the CDR3 is 15 residues. Trimming stripped 0 bases from V and 2 bases from J, with 10 bases between. CDR3 nucleotide sequence: TGCGCCAGCAGTCAATCTGGGCCAATTAACACTGAAGCTTTCTTT. It yields the protein CASSQSGPINTEAFF.

This chain connects TRBV6-5 to TRBJ1-3; D gene unclear. Per the germline V gene, CDR1 is MNHEY and CDR2 is SVGAGI. The V and J ends lost 6 bases and 0 bases respectively, with 9 bases between them. The CDR3 runs 14 residues. The CDR3 bases are TGTGCCAGCAGCCCGCTAGGCTCTGGAAACACCATATATTTT. This translates into CASSPLGSGNTIYF.

As for this clone: A junction end diverges from the germline sequence, so it may reflect a read error. The chain joins TRBV7-7 to TRBJ1-5; D is undetermined. Germline-derived CDR1 and CDR2 are SSHAT and FNYEAQ (reference sequence). The CDR3 has 13 residues. CDR3 amino acids: CASSPGRGQPQHF. CDR3 coding DNA: TGTGCTAGCAGCCCCGGACGGGGTCAGCCCCAGCATTTT.

This rearrangement joins TRBV2 to TRBJ1-4, with 7 bases lining up with TRBD1. Trimming took 6 bases from V and 4 from J; bases not matched to a gene: 8. The germline V gene encodes CDR1 SNHLY and CDR2 FYNNEI. CDR3 length equals 15 residues. CDR3 protein: CASSHQTGINEKLFF. As DNA, the CDR3 is TGTGCCAGCAGCCACCAGACAGGGATTAATGAAAAACTGTTTTTT.

The chain carries TRBV27 and TRBJ1-3; TRBD1 might be the D (5 bases). This CDR3 spans 14 amino acids. Trimming left V 0 bases short and J 2 bases short, with 5 bases between. The V gene's germline CDR1 is MNHEY and CDR2 SMNVEV (reference sequence). The CDR3 protein is CASSLSGAGNTIYF. CDR3 bases: TGTGCCAGCAGTTTATCAGGGGCTGGAAACACCATATATTTT.

The V call is TRBV15, the J call TRBJ2-2, with 10 positions matching TRBD2. Germline V gene sequence: CDR1 LNHNV, CDR2 YYDKDF (reference sequence). The junction had 12 bases not matched to a gene; V was cut back by 3 bases and J by 5 bases. This CDR3 has 18 residues. CDR3 sequence reads: CATSSVLPSGRNTGELFF. Here the CDR3 DNA reads TGTGCCACCAGCAGTGTCCTCCCTAGCGGGAGAAATACCGGGGAGCTGTTTTTT.

This chain uses TRBV4-1 with TRBJ2-7, with D hard to call. With 1 base removed from V and 2 bases from J, the gap between germline ends came to 12 bases. The CDR3 length is 15 residues. The V gene's germline CDR1 is MGHRA and CDR2 YSYEKL. DNA for the CDR3: TGCGCCAGCAGCCAAGTCTCGCGGTCCCCCTACGAGCAGTACTTC. Translation gives CASSQVSRSPYEQYF.

Here the CDR3 DNA reads TGCGCCAGCAGCCCCCCGTTCCGGGACAGCCACTCTGGAAACACCATATATTTT. Its translation is CASSPPFRDSHSGNTIYF. This chain uses TRBV4-1 with TRBJ1-3; 7 positions match TRBD1. V shed 4 bases, J shed 0 bases, and the junction held 12 bases outside the gene matches. This CDR3 comprises 18 residues. Germline V CDR1 and CDR2: MGHRA, YSYEKL.

J is TRBJ1-1 and V is TRBV11-2; D might be TRBD1 (6 bases). V gave up 2 bases and J gave up 11 bases, with 12 bases separating them. There are 12 residues in the CDR3. Germline V gene data show CDR1 as SGHAT and CDR2 as FQNNGV. CDR3 DNA sequence: TGTGCCAGCAGCTTATCAGGGGCCGAGGCTTTCTTT. Amino acid sequence: CASSLSGAEAFF.

This chain connects TRBV2 to TRBJ2-7; tentative D call: TRBD1 (5 bases). Germline V lookup: CDR1 SNHLY, CDR2 FYNNEI. The CDR3 sequence is 12 residues long. The V gene lost 1 base and the J gene lost 7 bases, with 8 bases spanning the gap. The CDR3 DNA reads as TGTGCCAGCAGTGAAGGGGGCAGGGAGCAGTACTTC. This gives the protein CASSEGGREQYF.

The CDR3 nucleotides are TGTGCCAGCAGCCTCGACAGGAACACCGGGGAGCTGTTTTTT. Encoded protein: CASSLDRNTGELFF. The chain couples TRBV11-3 to TRBJ2-2, with D perhaps TRBD1 (5 bases). V was clipped by 5 bases and J by 1 base, with 8 bases between them. The germline CDR1 and CDR2 sequences are SGHNT and YENEEA. CDR3 length: 14 amino acids.

The chain carries TRBV14 and TRBJ2-7; 16 bases align to TRBD2. J gave up 3 bases and V 4 bases, and 9 bases lay outside the gene matches. Germline CDR1 reads SGHDN; CDR2 reads FVKESK. The CDR3 sequence is 18 residues long. The CDR3 DNA follows: TGTGCCAGCAGCCCCGGGACTAGCGGGAGGGCCATTGTCTACGAGCAGTACTTC. This codes for CASSPGTSGRAIVYEQYF.

This chain connects TRBV15 to TRBJ1-5; D might be TRBD1 (6 bases). V was trimmed by 2 bases and J by 3 bases, leaving 11 bases between them. Germline CDR1 and CDR2: LNHNV and YYDKDF (reference sequence). The CDR3 consists of 15 residues. CDR3 loop: CATSRLDRPNQPQHF. The CDR3 DNA reads TGTGCCACCAGCAGATTAGACAGGCCCAATCAGCCCCAGCATTTT. Full variable domain (missing parts from reference TRBV15 and TRBJ1-5): DAMVIQNPRYQVTQFGKPVTLSCSQTLNHNVMYWYQQKSSQAPKLLFHYYDKDFNNEADTPDNFQSRRPNTSFCFLDIRSPGLGDTAMYLCATSRLDRPNQPQHFGDGTRLSIL.

This sequence joins TRBV7-9 and TRBJ2-5; D not certain. V lost 3 bases to trimming and J lost 5 bases, with 4 bases between them. This CDR3 is built from 11 residues. CDR1 and CDR2 (germline): SEHNR, FQNEAQ (reference sequence). CDR3 amino acids: CASSFLETQYF. The CDR3 nucleotides are TGTGCCAGCAGCTTCTTGGAGACCCAGTACTTC.

This chain joins TRBV2 and TRBJ2-3; the match to TRBD1 covers 10 bases. The CDR3 is 15 residues long. Per germline, CDR1 SNHLY and CDR2 FYNNEI. V dropped 7 bases and J dropped 3; count of bases not matched to a gene: 7. This CDR3 is CASTYSDRGTDTQYF. The CDR3 region has the DNA TGTGCCAGCACCTACTCGGACAGGGGGACAGATACGCAGTATTTT.

This clone was counted a single time. The J gene is TRBJ2-1, the V gene TRBV7-2; 9 nucleotides agree with TRBD2. V trimming: 1 base; J trimming: 4 bases; junction bases outside the gene matches: 8. This CDR3 has 17 amino acids. The germline V gene encodes CDR1 SGHTA and CDR2 FQGNSA. The chain's CDR3 is CASSLVVAGVGYNEQFF. For the CDR3, the DNA is TGTGCCAGCAGCTTAGTGGTAGCGGGAGTTGGGTACAATGAGCAGTTCTTC.

The chain joins TRBV6-5 to TRBJ1-2; the D is unclear. Germline V lookup: CDR1 MNHEY, CDR2 SVGAGI. The CDR3 extends over 10 amino acids. V lost 10 bases and J lost 5, with 8 bases in between. The CDR3 DNA reads as TGTGCCACCAAACAATATGGCTACACCTTC. Amino acids: CATKQYGYTF.

The V call is TRBV5-1, the J call TRBJ2-1, with 7 bases aligning to TRBD2. Losses at the gene ends were 4 bases for V and 12 bases for J; bases not matched to a gene: 7. The length of the CDR3 is 12 residues. Germline assignment: CDR1 SGHRS and CDR2 YFSETQ. This CDR3 reads CASSRGRERQFF. Here the CDR3 DNA reads TGCGCCAGCAGCCGGGGGAGGGAGCGGCAGTTCTTC.

The CDR3 spells CSVEFTSEGLYEQYF. CDR3 nucleotides: TGCAGCGTTGAATTTACATCCGAGGGACTCTACGAGCAGTACTTC. The chain joins TRBV29-1 to TRBJ2-7; maybe TRBD2 (6 bases). CDR1 and CDR2 (germline): SQVTM, ANQGSEA. CDR3 length: 15 amino acids. Trimming shortened V by 2 bases and J by 3 bases, and 17 bases separated the two germline ends.

This chain links TRBV15 with TRBJ2-7; 11 nucleotides agree with TRBD2. The germline CDR1 and CDR2 sequences are LNHNV and YYDKDF (reference sequence). CDR3 length: 16 amino acids. V gave up 3 bases and J gave up 4 bases; unmatched junction bases: 8. The CDR3 coding sequence is TGTGCCACCAGCAGCCCTCAGACTAGCGGGAAGTACGAGCAGTACTTC. Translating gives CATSSPQTSGKYEQYF.